This T cell receptor beta chain is drawn from a study of Tregs in tolerant kidney transplant recipients. Trimming at V came to 1 base and at J to 5 bases, leaving 5 bases not matched to a gene. CDR1 MNHEY and CDR2 SVGEGT come from the germline V gene. The length of the CDR3 is 14 residues. Whole-study results and caveats: In tolerant patients, donor-specific Tregs outgrew total Tregs, suggesting antigen-driven expansion. This study did not directly address biological reproducibility.

Measured with immunoSEQ multiplex PCR; TCRdb has only the in-frame clones, and not every one. Recorded for this sample: about 6,000 clones. This clone is labeled medium-sized based on frequency. Its antigen is currently unknown. The read ends 3 residues early relative to the CDR3; the germline J gene fills the gap. Recipients received nonmyeloablative bone marrow transplants from related graft donors, with transient mixed chimerism. The chain couples TRBV6-2 or TRBV6-3 to TRBJ2-7; TRBD2 aligns across 7 bases. Sample: CD8+ T cells from blood (PBMCs), taken 12 months after the transplant. The origin of this receptor is a human patient who received a combined kidney and bone marrow transplant. Some T cells may be supplied by the graft donor. The DNA read from the CDR3 is TGTGCCAGCAGTTACTGGGGAGGGGCGGACGAG. This encodes CASSYWGGADE. The full CDR3 sequence reads CASSYWGGADEQYF.